This TCR beta chain was captured by sequencing in a study of blood T cell repertoires in COVID-19. In the authors' methods: Quantification of nucleated cells was approximated via reference gene primer amplification. Here immunoSEQ multiplex PCR was the method, and the copy in TCRdb shows in-frame clones only, minus some. That table supplies the V and J calls and clone size; D and trimming were determined from the DNA. Of about 520,000 clones in the sample, roughly 88% were seen once. This CDR3 is 13 amino acids long. The germline gives CDR1 MDHEN, CDR2 SYDVKM. V was cut by 3 bases and J by 8 bases, with 10 bases left in between.

The genes are TRBV28 and TRBJ1-4; D not resolved. Sequencing input: peripheral blood. This clonotype originated in a human donor in a cohort sampled during active COVID-19. CDR3 nucleotides: TGTGCCAGCAGTTTTTTTGCCTACGAAAAACTGTTTTTT. Translating it yields CASSFFAYEKLFF.